Sequencing of this T cell receptor (beta chain) was carried out in a study of T cells in Graves' hyperthyroidism and ophthalmopathy. TCR beta CDR3 sequences were amplified from RNA transcripts. Primed by the HTBI set, a first-round RT-PCR was run on the TCR CDR3. TCRdb redid the calling of the multiplex PCR reads with MiXCR, one entry per CDR3 protein. The top ten clones hold 17% of a sample with over 450,000 distinct CDR3 sequences, over 15% of them seen once. The CDR3 has 13 amino acids. In germline, CDR1 is LNHDA, CDR2 SQIVND (reference sequence). V was cut by 8 bases and J by 2 bases, with 12 bases left in between. Study findings and constraints: The majority of expanded thyroid clonotypes above 0.001 also appeared in blood. Ophthalmopathy was told apart from stable hyperthyroidism by a 13 V-J model.

In this sample, this clonotype turned up many times. Antigen: not known. The specimen sequenced was blood. V and J are TRBV19 and TRBJ1-1; D unresolved. The source is a woman in her late teens or twenties with Graves' ophthalmopathy. The CDR3 nucleotides are TGTGCCAGTTTCCTAAAGGGTAACACTGAAGCTTTCTTT. Amino acid sequence: CASFLKGNTEAFF.